This TCR beta chain is from a study of Ad26.COV2.S vaccination and SARS-CoV-2 variants. Notes on the study in general: Overall T cell responses may have been underestimated by the analyses of TCR breadth and depth. Comparability of non-spike TCR breadth was observed across vaccine and placebo recipients.

About this clone itself: Its antigen is not known.

Sequenced by immunoSEQ multiplex PCR; TCRdb stores in-frame clones only, minus some. The table lists roughly 380,000 clones, about 92% of them singletons. Trimming at V came to 6 bases and at J to 2 bases, leaving 9 bases not matched to a gene. The CDR3 extends over 16 amino acids. Germline V gives CDR1 KGHSH, CDR2 LQKENI. The source is a human donor who had recovered from COVID-19. The gene calls are TRBV18 and TRBJ1-3; 8 bases are a match to TRBD1. This material consisted of peripheral blood, taken after recovery from COVID-19. CDR3 residues: CASSIQDRVAGNTIYF. DNA for the CDR3: TGTGCCAGCTCGATCCAGGACAGGGTGGCTGGAAACACCATATATTTT.